The 19 T cell receptor beta chains given below trace back to one sample, sequenced in a study of molecular identifiers for immune sequencing clone quantification. TCRdb called the PCR reads again in MiXCR, with one record for every CDR3 protein. The table includes 550,000 to 750,000 distinct CDR3 sequences, just under 20% detected once. The sample was naive CD8+ T cells from blood, with Jurkat cell RNA spiked in. The subset was: FACS-sorted CD8+CD4-CCR7+CD45RA+ naive T cells. Receptors were obtained from a human donor in good health. Some libraries in this study had Jurkat cell RNA spiked in.

As concerns this clonotype: This may be a read error, as it is one base from a much larger clone. CDR3 sequence: CSAQDRLLYGYTF. The CDR3 nucleotides are TGCAGTGCCCAGGACCGTTTACTCTATGGCTACACCTTC. The rearrangement joins TRBV20-1 to TRBJ1-2; D ambiguous. The CDR3 loop spans 13 amino acids. Trimming removed 6 bases at V and 4 bases at J, with 15 bases between. Germline values: CDR1 DFQATT, CDR2 SNEGSKA (reference sequence).

This clonotype showed up many times. The chain's CDR3 is CASSPVGRVITGELFF. CDR3 DNA: TGTGCCAGCAGTCCCGTGGGCAGGGTAATCACCGGGGAGCTGTTTTTT. The V and J genes are TRBV28 and TRBJ2-2, with D tentatively TRBD1 (5 bases). Trimming took 5 bases from V and 4 from J, leaving 17 bases between them. Germline loops: CDR1 MDHEN, CDR2 SYDVKM. This CDR3 has 16 residues.

This clonotype was found many times. The chain couples TRBV11-2 to TRBJ2-7, with D possibly being TRBD2 (5 bases). Trimming stripped 2 bases from V and 3 bases from J, with 14 bases between. CDR3 length: 15 residues. The germline CDR1 and CDR2 sequences are SGHAT and FQNNGV. CDR3: CASSLFERPDYEQYF. The DNA for the CDR3 is TGTGCCAGCAGCTTATTTGAGCGGCCCGACTACGAGCAGTACTTC.

J is TRBJ1-2 and V is TRBV29-1, with 9 bases aligning to TRBD1. The CDR3 has 14 residues. Per germline, CDR1 SQVTM and CDR2 ANQGSEA. The J segment lost 4 bases and the V segment lost 3 bases, leaving 6 bases of the junction unmatched. The CDR3, as DNA: TGCAGCGTTGACCGGGACAGGGTGAGCTATGGCTACACCTTC. This sequence encodes CSVDRDRVSYGYTF.

This clonotype was found a few times. This chain uses TRBV4-1 with TRBJ2-1, with 9 positions matching TRBD2. The CDR3 totals 14 residues. Germline V gives CDR1 MGHRA, CDR2 YSYEKL. Trimming took 9 bases from V and 2 from J; bases not matched to a gene: 5. The CDR3 is CASAGGRTYNEQFF. The CDR3 region has the DNA TGCGCCAGTGCGGGGGGGAGAACCTACAATGAGCAGTTCTTC.

There are many counts of this clonotype. The chain combines TRBV28 with TRBJ2-5; TRBD1 aligns across 10 bases. The CDR3 extends over 17 amino acids. Germline CDR1 MDHEN, CDR2 SYDVKM. J was trimmed by 6 bases and V by 5 bases; bases with no gene match: 15. The CDR3 region is CASSHPQRGQGFKTQYF. The CDR3 DNA is TGTGCCAGCAGTCATCCGCAACGGGGACAGGGGTTTAAGACCCAGTACTTC.

Regarding this clonotype: A much larger clone lies a single base off, so this may be a read error. This chain links TRBV7-9 with TRBJ2-1; possibly TRBD2 for D (6 bases). Trimming shortened V by 8 bases and J by 9 bases, and 17 bases separated the two germline ends. CDR3 length: 13 residues. CDR1 is SEHNR, CDR2 FQNEAQ, per germline (reference sequence). CDR3 nucleotide sequence: TGTGCCAGCCGACACGGAGGGCGCGGTGAGCAGTTCTTC. It is translated as CASRHGGRGEQFF. The full variable domain, in which reference TRBV7-9 and TRBJ2-1 provide the parts outside the CDR3, is DTGVSQNPRHKITKRGQNVTFRCDPISEHNRLYWYRQTLGQGPEFLTYFQNEAQLEKSRLLSDRFSAERPKGSFSTLEIQRTEQGDSAMYLCASRHGGRGEQFFGPGTRLTVL.

This clonotype appeared many times. The rearrangement uses TRBV7-9 and TRBJ2-3; possibly TRBD1 for D (6 bases). This CDR3 contains 16 residues. CDR1 and CDR2 (germline): SEHNR, FQNEAQ (reference sequence). The V end lost 5 bases, the J end lost 0 bases, and 15 bases lay between the germline ends. The DNA for the CDR3 is TGTGCCAGCAGCCCAGGGGTCCGGGGTAGCACAGATACGCAGTATTTT. Translation: CASSPGVRGSTDTQYF. Full variable domain (remainder filled in from reference TRBV7-9 and TRBJ2-3): DTGVSQNPRHKITKRGQNVTFRCDPISEHNRLYWYRQTLGQGPEFLTYFQNEAQLEKSRLLSDRFSAERPKGSFSTLEIQRTEQGDSAMYLCASSPGVRGSTDTQYFGPGTRLTVL.

This clonotype was counted many times. This chain joins TRBV7-9 and TRBJ1-1, with TRBD1 identical over 9 bases. Germline V CDR1 and CDR2: SEHNR, FQNEAQ (reference sequence). V lost 8 bases, J lost 5 bases, and 6 bases stayed unmatched. There are 13 residues in the CDR3. The CDR3 nucleotides are TGTGCCAGCGGAGGACAGGGGAGGACTGAAGCTTTCTTT. Translating gives CASGGQGRTEAFF.

The chain uses TRBV4-3 and TRBJ2-7; 7 nucleotides line up with TRBD2. V dropped 4 bases and J dropped 4; count of bases not matched to a gene: 7. The CDR3 length is 14 residues. Germline V gene data show CDR1 as LGHNA and CDR2 as YSLEER. CDR3 nucleotide sequence: TGCGCCAGCAGCCCGGGACTACCCACATACGAGCAGTACTTC. Its translation is CASSPGLPTYEQYF.

The V call is TRBV28, the J call TRBJ2-5; a possible D gene is TRBD1 (6 bases). CDR3 length equals 14 residues. Looked up from germline, CDR1 is MDHEN and CDR2 is SYDVKM. Trimming took off 5 bases at V and 2 bases at J, with 12 bases between the two ends. In DNA, the CDR3 is TGTGCCAGCAGTCGGACAGCTTATCAAGAGACCCAGTACTTC. It codes for CASSRTAYQETQYF.

Of note for this clonotype: This sequence may be a read error, since a much larger clone differs from it by one base. The chain couples TRBV9 to TRBJ2-5; 9 nucleotides agree with TRBD2. This CDR3 is 15 amino acids long. Germline V CDR1 and CDR2: SGDLS, YYNGEE. For the CDR3, the DNA is TGTGCCGGCAGCGTGGTAGCGGGAGTTCAGGAGACCCAGTACTTC. Translating it yields CAGSVVAGVQETQYF.

This clonotype has a handful of counts. This chain connects TRBV11-2 to TRBJ2-6; 7 bases line up with TRBD1. The germline V gene encodes CDR1 SGHAT and CDR2 FQNNGV. V was pared by 5 bases and J by 0 bases, with 4 bases of the junction left unmatched. The CDR3 loop spans 16 amino acids. The CDR3 nucleotides read TGTGCCAGCAGCCCGGGACAGATCTCTGGGGCCAACGTCCTGACTTTC. This encodes CASSPGQISGANVLTF.

Written as DNA, the CDR3 is TGTGCCAGTAGTCCTTCGGTGGGCAGGTCAAACTCACCCCTCCACTTT. As protein: CASSPSVGRSNSPLHF. The chain joins TRBV19 to TRBJ1-6; D is unresolved. The V gene's germline CDR1 is LNHDA and CDR2 SQIVND (reference sequence). The CDR3 has 16 amino acids. V shed 5 bases and J shed 10 bases, with 21 bases lying between them.

As to this clonotype: A much larger clonotype is one base distant, so this may be a read error. The chain couples TRBV12-3 or TRBV12-4 to TRBJ2-6; D not resolved. This CDR3 spans 15 amino acids. The CDR3 protein is CANSLEDSGANVLTF. Here the CDR3 DNA reads TGTGCCAACAGTTTAGAGGACTCTGGGGCCAACGTCCTGACTTTC.

There are many counts of this clonotype. The V and J genes are TRBV7-2 and TRBJ2-1, with TRBD2 matching over 16 bases. The CDR3 is 15 residues long. Germline CDR1 reads SGHTA; CDR2 reads FQGNSA. After removal of 5 bases from V and 9 bases from J, the junction contained 4 bases not matched to a gene. The CDR3, as DNA: TGTGCCAGCAGCCTGGGACTAGCGGGGGGGGGTGAGCAGTTCTTC. Residues: CASSLGLAGGGEQFF.

In this sample, this clonotype turned up many times. V and J are TRBV18 and TRBJ2-5, with 9 positions matching TRBD2. The ends lost 5 bases at V and 1 base at J; junction bases unmatched: 5. CDR3 length: 15 residues. Germline V CDR1 and CDR2: KGHSH, LQKENI. CDR3 DNA sequence: TGTGCCAGCTCAAAGACTAGCGGCCCCCAAGAGACCCAGTACTTC. This sequence encodes CASSKTSGPQETQYF.

This clonotype has a count of ten or more. The rearrangement joins TRBV6-2 or TRBV6-3 to TRBJ2-7, with D perhaps matching TRBD2 (6 bases). The ends were cut back, 2 bases at V and 0 bases at J, with 8 bases in the middle. This CDR3 contains 14 residues. The V gene's germline CDR1 is MNHEY and CDR2 SVGEGT. CDR3 in amino acids: CASSYGRSSYEQYF. The CDR3 DNA is TGTGCCAGCAGTTACGGGAGGTCCTCCTACGAGCAGTACTTC.

Many counts were recorded for this clonotype. The rearrangement uses TRBV7-8 and TRBJ2-1; 9 bases match TRBD2. J was trimmed by 9 bases and V by 0 bases; bases with no gene match: 3. This CDR3 region has 14 residues. Germline V gene sequence: CDR1 SGHVS, CDR2 FQNEAQ. CDR3 in amino acids: CASSLASGGFEQFF. The DNA for the CDR3 is TGTGCCAGCAGCTTAGCTAGCGGGGGCTTTGAGCAGTTCTTC.